This passage covers 13 T cell receptor beta chains from one sample sequenced in a study of cytomegalovirus exposure and HLA in healthy donors. The PCR employed 60 Vbeta primers together with 13 Jbeta primers. Method: immunoSEQ multiplex PCR; TCRdb's copy keeps in-frame clones and lacks some. The sample yields 150,000 to 180,000 clones, about 68% seen once. The sample was PBMCs. The receptors come from a man aged 30 to 39 in good health and CMV-seronegative.

This clone was seen a handful of times. J is TRBJ1-3 and V is TRBV7-2, with D perhaps TRBD1 (5 bases). CDR3 length: 14 residues. Trimming shortened V by 4 bases and J by 5 bases, and 12 bases separated the two germline ends. The V gene's germline CDR1 is SGHTA and CDR2 FQGNSA. This CDR3 is CASSSDSWRNTIYF. The CDR3 region has the DNA TGTGCCAGCAGCTCAGACAGTTGGAGAAACACCATATATTTT.

The gene calls are TRBV5-1 and TRBJ2-7, with D maybe TRBD1 (6 bases). CDR1 is SGHRS and CDR2 is YFSETQ in the germline V gene. V gave up 4 bases and J gave up 6 bases, with 17 bases separating them. CDR3 length: 14 amino acids. The CDR3: CASSQTATGREQYF. The CDR3 DNA is TGCGCCAGCAGCCAAACCGCGACAGGTCGCGAGCAGTACTTC.

There are a few counts of this clone. This chain uses TRBV5-1 with TRBJ2-2, with TRBD1 matching 7 bases. V lost 0 bases to trimming and J lost 3 bases; unmatched junction nucleotides: 2. CDR3 length: 15 residues. The germline gives CDR1 SGHRS, CDR2 YFSETQ. CDR3 nucleotides: TGCGCCAGCAGCTTGGGAGACAGGGACACCGGGGAGCTGTTTTTT. This encodes CASSLGDRDTGELFF.

The CDR3 DNA sequence: TGTGCCAGCAGTGATATCGGGGGGCTGCTTACAGATACGCAGTATTTT. Its protein is CASSDIGGLLTDTQYF. This chain uses TRBV2 with TRBJ2-3; D is possibly TRBD2 (7 bases). Trimming took 3 bases from V and 3 from J, leaving 16 bases between them. CDR3 size: 16 residues. Germline lookup yields CDR1 SNHLY and CDR2 FYNNEI.

V gene TRBV2 combines with J gene TRBJ1-5; 7 bases match TRBD1. With 6 bases clipped from V and 1 base from J, the junction kept 6 bases outside the gene matches. Germline CDR1 SNHLY, CDR2 FYNNEI. The CDR3 is 15 amino acids. The CDR3: CASRMGTASNQPQHF. The CDR3 DNA reads as TGTGCCAGCAGGATGGGGACAGCAAGCAATCAGCCCCAGCATTTT.

The chain combines TRBV27 with TRBJ2-3; D may be TRBD2 (5 bases). The germline gives CDR1 MNHEY, CDR2 SMNVEV (reference sequence). Trimming left V 5 bases short and J 6 bases short, with 15 bases between. The CDR3 spans 14 residues. The CDR3 DNA reads as TGTGCCAGCAGTCCGGCGACGGGAAGTGATACGCAGTATTTT. It encodes CASSPATGSDTQYF.

The chain uses TRBV7-9 and TRBJ2-5; D not resolved. The J call may be wrong; the DNA end is better matched by TRBJ2-7. CDR3 size: 12 residues. Germline V gene sequence: CDR1 SEHNR, CDR2 FQNEAQ (reference sequence). CDR3 sequence: CASSFSFYEQYF. The DNA for the CDR3 is TGTGCCAGCAGCTTTAGTTTCTACGAGCAGTACTTC.

The chain links TRBV5-1 to TRBJ1-1; no clear D. CDR3 length equals 13 residues. Germline CDR1 and CDR2: SGHRS and YFSETQ. V was clipped by 0 bases and J by 4 bases, with 7 bases between them. The CDR3 DNA follows: TGCGCCAGCAGCTTGGAAGGACTCACTGAAGCTTTCTTT. This gives the protein CASSLEGLTEAFF.

The V call is TRBV5-8, the J call TRBJ1-1; TRBD1 matches at 7 bases. The germline CDR1 and CDR2 sequences are SGHTS and YDEGEE. The trim removed 2 bases at V and 11 bases at J, leaving 12 bases unmatched. This CDR3 spans 14 amino acids. The CDR3 DNA reads TGTGCCAGCAGCTTCCAAGGGACAGATATTGCGGCTTTCTTT. This encodes CASSFQGTDIAAFF.

This chain links TRBV2 with TRBJ1-3, with D perhaps TRBD1 (5 bases). In germline, CDR1 is SNHLY, CDR2 FYNNEI. V dropped 3 bases and J dropped 2 bases, with 8 bases sitting between them. The CDR3 has 14 residues. The CDR3, as DNA: TGTGCCAGCAGTGAGCGGGGGGCTGGAAACACCATATATTTT. This encodes CASSERGAGNTIYF.

This clone was seen only a few times. J is TRBJ2-7 and V is TRBV30, with D possibly TRBD2 on 7 matching bases. The length of the CDR3 is 14 residues. Germline values: CDR1 GTSNPN, CDR2 SVGIG (reference sequence). V gave up 2 bases and J gave up 2 bases, with 13 bases separating them. CDR3 residues: CAWSRGGQTYEQYF. The CDR3 DNA reads as TGTGCCTGGAGTAGGGGGGGGCAAACCTACGAGCAGTACTTC.

The chain uses TRBV6-5 and TRBJ1-6; 11 bases line up with TRBD1. V dropped 5 bases and J dropped 9; count of bases not matched to a gene: 3. The CDR3 runs to 14 residues. From germline, CDR1 is MNHEY and CDR2 SVGAGI. The CDR3 loop is CASSGTGGGSPLHF. CDR3 bases: TGTGCCAGCAGTGGGACAGGGGGAGGTTCACCCCTCCACTTT.

This rearrangement joins TRBV28 to TRBJ1-5; D is perhaps TRBD1 (5 bases). CDR1 and CDR2 (germline): MDHEN, SYDVKM. The CDR3 is 15 residues long. Trimming removed 7 bases from V and 4 bases from J, with 17 bases in between. The CDR3 region is CASMGPSEGNQPQHF. The CDR3 nucleotides read TGTGCCAGCATGGGGCCGTCGGAGGGAAATCAGCCCCAGCATTTT.